Following are 5 T cell receptor beta chains from one sample sequenced in a study of identical twins. TCRdb itself ran the 5' RACE reads through MiXCR, one entry per CDR3 protein. The profile covers some 500,000 distinct CDR3 sequences, with around 9.6% appearing a single time and approximately 3% taken by the ten largest. The same specimen was also included in a second study, on yellow fever vaccine responses in identical twins.

Sequencing used PBMCs. Source of these receptors: a woman between 18 and 30 years old in good health.

With respect to this clonotype: At one end the junction does not follow the germline gene, possibly because of a read error. The J gene is TRBJ2-3, the V gene TRBV4-3, with TRBD2 identical over 7 bases. There are 16 residues in the CDR3. The V gene's germline CDR1 is LGHNA and CDR2 YSLEER. The CDR3 is CASSQDRLAVTDTQYF. In DNA form, the CDR3 reads TGCGCCAGCAGTCAAGATCGCCTAGCGGTCACAGATACGCAGTATTTT.

Many counts were recorded for this clonotype. This chain connects TRBV12-3 or TRBV12-4 to TRBJ2-3; D might be TRBD1 or TRBD2, each matching 5 bases. This CDR3 has 18 residues. V lost 1 base and J lost 0, with 17 bases in between. CDR3 loop: CASSLGPFRGGSTDTQYF. The CDR3 DNA follows: TGTGCCAGCAGTTTAGGACCCTTCCGGGGCGGCAGCACAGATACGCAGTATTTT.

This clonotype was found a few times. The chain carries TRBV7-6 and TRBJ2-7; D is unclear. The germline V gene has CDR1 SGHVS and CDR2 FNYEAQ. The CDR3 loop spans 13 amino acids. The V gene lost 4 bases and the J gene lost 0 bases, with 7 bases spanning the gap. CDR3 sequence: CASSSINSYEQYF. The CDR3 DNA reads TGTGCCAGCAGCTCGATAAACTCCTACGAGCAGTACTTC.

J is TRBJ1-2 and V is TRBV20-1; TRBD1 aligns across 7 bases. The CDR3 length is 13 residues. V trimming: 5 bases; J trimming: 5 bases; junction bases outside the gene matches: 8. Germline V lookup: CDR1 DFQATT, CDR2 SNEGSKA (reference sequence). The CDR3 sequence is CSAGSTGDYGYTF. The CDR3 DNA sequence: TGCAGTGCTGGAAGTACAGGGGATTATGGCTACACCTTC.

In its sample, this clonotype was seen a few times. This chain joins TRBV20-1 and TRBJ2-2, with D possibly matching TRBD2 (6 bases). CDR3 length: 16 amino acids. Trimming took off 6 bases at V and 1 base at J, with 18 bases between the two ends. Germline V gene lookup returns CDR1 DFQATT and CDR2 SNEGSKA (reference sequence). The CDR3 sequence: CSATNLEGGNTGELFF. For the CDR3, the DNA is TGCAGTGCCACAAACCTGGAGGGAGGGAACACCGGGGAGCTGTTTTTT.